The 27 T cell receptor beta chains in this list originate from one sample, sequenced in a study of CD8+CD57+ T cells in acquired aplastic anemia. Genomic DNA, the template, was used for profiling of the TCR beta VDJ and CDR3. TCRdb itself ran the reads through MiXCR, one entry per CDR3 protein. Seen here are 150,000 to 200,000 distinct CDR3 sequences, 55% to 75% observed once, and the top ten hold roughly 42%. The sequenced material came from sorted CD4+, CD8+, or CD8+CD57+ T cells (not recorded which) from PBMCs. These receptor sequences come from a human donor in good health.

The CDR3 DNA is TGTGCCAGCAGTGAAGCACTCCACAGGGCCAGCAACTATGGCTACACCTTC. Translation: CASSEALHRASNYGYTF. The chain has TRBV2 and TRBJ1-2, with D tentatively TRBD1 (6 bases). The V gene lost 0 bases and the J gene lost 2 bases, with 16 bases spanning the gap. This CDR3 is built from 17 residues. CDR1 is SNHLY and CDR2 is FYNNEI in the germline V gene.

The rearrangement uses TRBV24-1 and TRBJ2-3, with TRBD1 matching over 9 bases. CDR3 length: 16 amino acids. V dropped 3 bases and J dropped 5; count of bases not matched to a gene: 8. Looked up from germline, CDR1 is KGHDR and CDR2 is SFDVKD. The CDR3 region is CATSDGGDRVGDTQYF. The DNA of the CDR3 is TGTGCCACCAGTGATGGTGGGGACAGGGTAGGAGATACGCAGTATTTT.

V is TRBV19 and J is TRBJ1-1, with D uncertain. Germline lookup yields CDR1 LNHDA and CDR2 SQIVND (reference sequence). The CDR3 has 13 amino acids. V shed 4 bases and J shed 0 bases, with 6 bases lying between them. As DNA, the CDR3 is TGTGCCAGTAGTACGCCATTGAACACTGAAGCTTTCTTT. Protein product: CASSTPLNTEAFF.

CDR3 amino acids: CASSLEWGSNEKLFF. The CDR3 region has the DNA TGTGCCAGCAGCTTAGAATGGGGTTCTAATGAAAAACTGTTTTTT. This chain connects TRBV7-8 to TRBJ1-4; D remains unclear. The V end lost 1 base, the J end lost 3 bases, and 9 bases lay between the germline ends. CDR1 and CDR2 (germline): SGHVS, FQNEAQ. The CDR3 totals 15 residues. Looking up the rest from reference TRBV7-8 and TRBJ1-4 gives the full variable domain: GAGVSQSPRYKVAKRGQDVALRCDPISGHVSLFWYQQALGQGPEFLTYFQNEAQLDKSGLPSDRFFAERPEGSVSTLKIQRTQQEDSAVYLCASSLEWGSNEKLFFGSGTQLSVL.

The V call is TRBV7-2, the J call TRBJ2-1; the D gene is possibly TRBD2 (7 bases). V dropped 6 bases and J dropped 4 bases, with 13 bases sitting between them. The CDR3 is 14 residues long. Germline V gene data show CDR1 as SGHTA and CDR2 as FQGNSA. The CDR3 region is CASSRGGGYNEQFF. The CDR3 DNA follows: TGTGCCAGCAGTAGGGGGGGAGGGTACAATGAGCAGTTCTTC.

This clonotype was seen ten or more times. This chain uses TRBV19 with TRBJ2-1, with TRBD2 identical over 14 bases. Germline assignment: CDR1 LNHDA and CDR2 SQIVND (reference sequence). The CDR3 is 18 residues long. Trimming at V came to 3 bases and at J to 4 bases, leaving 8 bases not matched to a gene. CDR3 sequence (DNA): TGTGCCAGTAGTATCGGACTAGCGGGGGGAATGGGGTACAATGAGCAGTTCTTC. Protein product: CASSIGLAGGMGYNEQFF.

The J gene is TRBJ2-1, the V gene TRBV14; D call uncertain. The CDR3 totals 13 residues. Trimming pared 0 bases from V and 6 bases from J, leaving 6 bases between. CDR1 is SGHDN, CDR2 FVKESK, per germline. CDR3 sequence (DNA): TGTGCCAGCAGCCAAGATCTAGGCAATGAGCAGTTCTTC. This codes for CASSQDLGNEQFF.

The gene calls are TRBV7-2 and TRBJ2-7; possible D gene TRBD1, 6 bases. The CDR3 runs 15 residues. Per the germline V gene, CDR1 is SGHTA and CDR2 is FQGNSA. V lost 2 bases, J lost 1 base, and 12 bases lay in between. In DNA form, the CDR3 reads TGTGCCAGCAGCTTAACTCGGCAGGGGTCCTACGAGCAGTACTTC. It yields the protein CASSLTRQGSYEQYF.

The sample holds a few counts of this clonotype. The chain is built from TRBV10-3 and TRBJ1-2; possibly TRBD1 for D (5 bases). This CDR3 is 11 amino acids long. Germline V CDR1 and CDR2: ENHRY, SYGVKD. The germline V and J ends were trimmed by 8 bases and 4 bases, with 8 bases remaining between them. The CDR3 DNA follows: TGTGCCATCGGGGCTGGCTATGGCTACACCTTC. Translating it yields CAIGAGYGYTF.

The rearrangement joins TRBV25-1 to TRBJ2-1, with TRBD1 matching 8 bases. J lost 4 bases, V lost 1 base, and 9 bases had no gene match. This CDR3 is built from 17 residues. From germline, CDR1 is MGHDK and CDR2 SYGVNS. CDR3 residues: CASSEFTGGSYYNEQFF. The CDR3 nucleotides read TGTGCCAGCAGTGAATTTACAGGGGGATCCTATTACAATGAGCAGTTCTTC.

In this sample, this clonotype turned up a few times. The rearrangement joins TRBV24-1 to TRBJ1-5; 7 bases fit TRBD1. The CDR3 totals 13 residues. V gave up 8 bases and J gave up 5 bases; unmatched junction bases: 5. CDR1 is KGHDR, CDR2 SFDVKD, per germline. CDR3 in amino acids: CATIDRVDQPQHF. CDR3 bases: TGTGCCACCATCGACAGGGTCGATCAGCCCCAGCATTTT.

The table lists this clonotype with many counts. This chain links TRBV11-3 with TRBJ2-7; the D call may be TRBD1 or TRBD2 (5 bases each). This CDR3 has 14 residues. V lost 5 bases and J 4 bases, leaving 15 bases between the germline ends. The germline V gene encodes CDR1 SGHNT and CDR2 YENEEA. The CDR3 loop is CASSPSGGAYEQYF. The CDR3 DNA reads as TGTGCCAGCAGCCCCTCTGGGGGAGCTTACGAGCAGTACTTC.

This sequence joins TRBV7-2 and TRBJ2-3; tentatively, D is TRBD1 (5 bases). The CDR3 covers 15 residues. V shed 0 bases and J shed 1 base, with 8 bases lying between them. Germline CDR1 and CDR2: SGHTA and FQGNSA. CDR3 in amino acids: CASSLAGLRTDTQYF. The DNA of the CDR3 is TGTGCCAGCAGCTTAGCGGGGCTCCGCACAGATACGCAGTATTTT.

This clonotype appeared once. The chain links TRBV29-1 to TRBJ2-6; no reliable D call. This CDR3 has 13 amino acids. The ends were cut back, 3 bases at V and 2 bases at J, with 5 bases in the middle. The germline gives CDR1 SQVTM, CDR2 ANQGSEA. The CDR3 loop is CSVDLTGANVLTF. Here the CDR3 DNA reads TGCAGCGTTGATCTCACTGGGGCCAACGTCCTGACTTTC.

The rearrangement uses TRBV7-9 and TRBJ2-5, with 8 bases fitting TRBD1. Germline CDR1 SEHNR, CDR2 FQNEAQ (reference sequence). This CDR3 spans 15 amino acids. V shed 6 bases, J shed 5 bases, and the junction held 11 bases outside the gene matches. CDR3 sequence reads: CASRARQGSTETQYF. For the CDR3, the DNA is TGTGCCAGCAGGGCCAGACAGGGGAGTACCGAGACCCAGTACTTC.

V is TRBV29-1 and J is TRBJ1-2; the D gene is possibly TRBD1 (5 bases). Germline V gene lookup returns CDR1 SQVTM and CDR2 ANQGSEA. Between the trimmed V and J ends, which lost 4 bases and 3 bases, there was a span of 6 bases. The CDR3 runs to 11 residues. The CDR3 bases are TGCAGCGTTGGGGGGTACTATGGCTACACCTTC. It is translated as CSVGGYYGYTF.

The rearrangement joins TRBV2 to TRBJ1-1; TRBD1 aligns across 7 bases. Germline loops: CDR1 SNHLY, CDR2 FYNNEI. The CDR3 consists of 14 residues. V shed 6 bases and J 0 bases; nucleotides not matched to a gene: 4. CDR3 coding DNA: TGTGCCAGCAGAAGACAGGGCCTGAACACTGAAGCTTTCTTT. Translated, it gives CASRRQGLNTEAFF. The variable domain in full, completed from reference TRBV2 and TRBJ1-1, reads EPEVTQTPSHQVTQMGQEVILRCVPISNHLYFYWYRQILGQKVEFLVSFYNNEISEKSEIFDDQFSVERPDGSNFTLKIRSTKLEDSAMYFCASRRQGLNTEAFFGQGTRLTVV.

This rearrangement joins TRBV7-2 to TRBJ2-7; D not certain. CDR1 and CDR2 (germline): SGHTA, FQGNSA. The CDR3 extends over 12 amino acids. Trimming removed 7 bases from V and 2 bases from J, with 9 bases in between. CDR3 sequence reads: CASNPSPYEQYF. CDR3 in DNA: TGTGCCAGCAACCCGAGCCCCTACGAGCAGTACTTC. The complete variable domain, with remaining parts taken from reference TRBV7-2 and TRBJ2-7, reads GAGVSQSPSNKVTEKGKDVELRCDPISGHTALYWYRQSLGQGLEFLIYFQGNSAPDKSGLPSDRFSAERTGGSVSTLTIQRTQQEDSAVYLCASNPSPYEQYFGPGTRLTVT.

This rearrangement joins TRBV20-1 to TRBJ2-3; D remains unclear. The germline V gene has CDR1 DFQATT and CDR2 SNEGSKA (reference sequence). The CDR3 consists of 12 residues. V was pared by 1 base and J by 0 bases, with 2 bases between. CDR3 region: CSARVSTDTQYF. CDR3 in DNA: TGCAGTGCTAGAGTTAGCACAGATACGCAGTATTTT.

The chain couples TRBV6-5 to TRBJ2-1; D is perhaps TRBD1 (6 bases). This CDR3 has 17 residues. V lost 3 bases to trimming and J lost 4 bases, with 19 bases between them. Germline V gene lookup returns CDR1 MNHEY and CDR2 SVGAGI. As DNA, the CDR3 is TGTGCCAGCAGTTATCTGGGGGCCGGACGGAATTACAATGAGCAGTTCTTC. This codes for CASSYLGAGRNYNEQFF.

This clonotype was recorded many times. V usage is TRBV4-1 and J usage is TRBJ2-7, with no clear D. V was pared by 3 bases and J by 2 bases, with 8 bases between. The CDR3 is 13 amino acids. CDR1 is MGHRA, CDR2 YSYEKL, per germline. The chain's CDR3 is CASSQGGTYEQYF. Here the CDR3 DNA reads TGCGCCAGCAGCCAGGGCGGAACCTACGAGCAGTACTTC.

This clonotype came up many times. The chain links TRBV9 to TRBJ2-5; 8 positions match TRBD1. The trim removed 8 bases at V and 3 bases at J, leaving 6 bases unmatched. The germline CDR1 and CDR2 sequences are SGDLS and YYNGEE. The CDR3 runs 13 residues. The CDR3 region is CASGTGDEETQYF. CDR3 DNA sequence: TGTGCCAGTGGGACAGGCGACGAAGAGACCCAGTACTTC.

This rearrangement joins TRBV19 to TRBJ2-5, with 7 bases identical to TRBD1. Germline values: CDR1 LNHDA, CDR2 SQIVND (reference sequence). This CDR3 has 14 residues. The junction had 3 bases not matched to a gene; V was cut back by 5 bases and J by 0 bases. The CDR3: CASSWGQNQETQYF. CDR3 nucleotide sequence: TGTGCCAGTAGTTGGGGACAGAACCAAGAGACCCAGTACTTC.

The chain's CDR3 is CATSRDRGVGDLQQYF. CDR3 in DNA: TGTGCCACCAGCAGAGATCGGGGGGTGGGGGACCTCCAGCAGTACTTC. The gene calls are TRBV15 and TRBJ2-7, with 7 bases fitting TRBD2. Germline V gives CDR1 LNHNV, CDR2 YYDKDF (reference sequence). The CDR3 contains 16 residues. V shed 0 bases, J shed 8 bases, and the junction held 13 bases outside the gene matches. Looking up the rest from reference TRBV15 and TRBJ2-7 gives the full variable domain: DAMVIQNPRYQVTQFGKPVTLSCSQTLNHNVMYWYQQKSSQAPKLLFHYYDKDFNNEADTPDNFQSRRPNTSFCFLDIRSPGLGDTAMYLCATSRDRGVGDLQQYFGPGTRLTVT.

J is TRBJ1-1 and V is TRBV7-6; D uncertain. Germline CDR1 reads SGHVS; CDR2 reads FNYEAQ. The CDR3 length is 14 residues. With 3 bases removed from V and 1 base from J, the gap between germline ends came to 9 bases. The CDR3 spells CASSLFNGNTEAFF. As DNA, the CDR3 is TGTGCCAGCAGCTTGTTCAACGGGAACACTGAAGCTTTCTTT.

The chain joins TRBV15 to TRBJ2-7, with 11 bases lining up with TRBD2. This CDR3 region has 15 residues. V gave up 3 bases and J gave up 3 bases; unmatched junction bases: 4. Germline assignment: CDR1 LNHNV and CDR2 YYDKDF (reference sequence). The CDR3 spells CATSSATSGSYEQYF. Here the CDR3 DNA reads TGTGCCACCAGCAGCGCCACTAGCGGGAGCTACGAGCAGTACTTC.

This clonotype was counted ten times or more. This chain uses TRBV27 with TRBJ1-1; D gene uncertain. V was shortened by 5 bases and J by 6 bases, with 13 bases between the two germline ends. The CDR3 length is 13 residues. Germline CDR1 and CDR2: MNHEY and SMNVEV (reference sequence). In DNA, the CDR3 is TGTGCCAGCAGTACCCTCACGAATGCTGAAGCTTTCTTT. It codes for CASSTLTNAEAFF.